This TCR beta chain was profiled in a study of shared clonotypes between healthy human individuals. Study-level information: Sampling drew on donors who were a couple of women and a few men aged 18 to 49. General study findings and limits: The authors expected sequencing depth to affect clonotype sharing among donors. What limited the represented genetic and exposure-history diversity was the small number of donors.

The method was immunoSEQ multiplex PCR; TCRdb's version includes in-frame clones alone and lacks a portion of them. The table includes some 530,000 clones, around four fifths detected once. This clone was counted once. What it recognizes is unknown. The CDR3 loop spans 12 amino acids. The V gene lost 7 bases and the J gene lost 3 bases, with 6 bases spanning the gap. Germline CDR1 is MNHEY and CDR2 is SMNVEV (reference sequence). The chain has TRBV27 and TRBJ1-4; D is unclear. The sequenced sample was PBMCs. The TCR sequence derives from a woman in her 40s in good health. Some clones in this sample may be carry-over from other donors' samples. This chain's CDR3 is CASKTANEKLFF. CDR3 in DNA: TGTGCCAGCAAAACTGCTAATGAAAAACTGTTTTTT.